These T cell receptor beta chains were read from a single sample in a study of blood T cell repertoires in COVID-19. Clones were read by immunoSEQ multiplex PCR, and TCRdb kept only the in-frame ones, dropping some. Of roughly 49,000 clones in the sample, roughly 86% were seen once. Specimen: peripheral blood. These receptors were collected from a man older than 75 with active COVID-19. Each CDR3 is given with its conserved first and last residue. A D gene is named only where the DNA matches it firmly. Part of the rows lack a size; the others show once, few, many or a class for expanded clones.

TRBJ2-7	TRBD1	few	TRBV7-2	CASSHGQGELNEQYF	TGTGCCAGCAGCCACGGACAGGGGGAGTTGAACGAGCAGTACTTC
TRBJ1-2	TRBD1	-	TRBV7-8	CASSWSTGQLLYGYTF	TGTGCCAGCAGCTGGTCCACGGGACAGCTACTCTATGGCTACACCTTC
TRBJ2-7	TRBD2	few	TRBV7-9	CARSSGPTLAGGPSNEQYF	TGTGCCAGATCGAGTGGACCAACCCTAGCGGGAGGGCCCAGCAACGAGCAGTACTTC
TRBJ2-5	TRBD1	-	TRBV9	CASSVGQGASLETQYF	TGTGCCAGCAGCGTAGGGCAGGGGGCCTCCCTGGAGACCCAGTACTTC
TRBJ1-2	-	-	TRBV7-2	CASSLQGLNYGYTF	TGTGCCAGCAGCTTACAGGGCCTTAACTATGGCTACACCTTC
TRBJ2-1	-	-	TRBV10-3	CAISEGAGSLEQFF	TGTGCCATCAGTGAGGGGGCAGGGTCCTTGGAGCAGTTCTTC
TRBJ2-1	TRBD2	-	TRBV7-3	CASSLNPPTAGVYNEQFF	TGTGCCAGCAGCTTAAACCCCCCAACAGCGGGAGTCTACAATGAGCAGTTCTTC
TRBJ2-5	-	-	TRBV14	CASSQAGPHQYF	TGTGCCAGCAGCCAAGCTGGCCCCCACCAGTACTTC
TRBJ2-7	TRBD1	-	TRBV9	CASSPWDRPYEQYF	TGTGCCAGCAGCCCTTGGGACAGACCCTACGAGCAGTACTTC
TRBJ2-6	-	-	TRBV4-1	CASSQEGRGSFGANVLTF	TGCGCCAGCAGCCAAGAGGGTAGGGGTTCATTTGGGGCCAACGTCCTGACTTTC
TRBJ2-3	TRBD1	-	TRBV5-4	CASSSKQGEDTDTQYF	TGTGCCAGCAGCTCAAAACAGGGGGAGGATACAGATACGCAGTATTTT
TRBJ2-3	TRBD1	-	TRBV19	CASSRDSQDTQYF	TGTGCCAGTAGTAGGGACAGTCAAGATACGCAGTATTTT
TRBJ1-5	-	-	TRBV28	CASSLRYRTISNQPQHF	TGTGCCAGCAGTTTAAGGTACAGAACAATTAGCAATCAGCCCCAGCATTTT
TRBJ1-1	-	-	TRBV7-9	CASSLAGRTNTEAFF	TGTGCCAGCAGCTTAGCGGGGAGGACGAACACTGAAGCTTTCTTT
TRBJ2-7	-	-	TRBV5-4	CASSYDGGGLVEQYF	TGTGCCAGCAGCTACGACGGTGGAGGGTTAGTCGAGCAGTACTTC
TRBJ2-7	TRBD2	-	TRBV15	CATSPGLAGGPDEQYF	TGTGCCACCAGCCCCGGACTAGCGGGAGGGCCTGACGAGCAGTACTTC
TRBJ2-3	TRBD2	-	TRBV10-1	CASSESISGNSDTQYF	TGCGCCAGCAGTGAGTCGATTAGCGGGAACTCAGATACGCAGTATTTT
TRBJ2-7	-	-	TRBV2	CASSEGSGGAYEQYF	TGTGCCAGCAGTGAGGGGAGTGGGGGGGCATACGAGCAGTACTTC
TRBJ1-1	-	-	TRBV19	CASSALTFMNTEAFF	TGTGCCAGTAGTGCACTGACATTCATGAACACTGAAGCTTTCTTT
TRBJ1-5	-	-	TRBV6-6	CASSEVGYNQPQHF	TGTGCCAGCAGTGAGGTAGGCTACAATCAGCCCCAGCATTTT
TRBJ2-7	TRBD2	-	TRBV5-4	CASSSRTSFNEQYF	TGTGCCAGCAGCTCCCGGACTAGCTTCAACGAGCAGTACTTC
TRBJ2-1	-	-	TRBV28	CASSRYSQVDEQFF	TGTGCCAGCAGCCGCTACTCCCAGGTGGATGAGCAGTTCTTC
TRBJ2-3	TRBD2	-	TRBV7-8	CASSPGGASTDTQYF	TGTGCCAGCAGCCCGGGGGGGGCCAGCACAGATACGCAGTATTTT
TRBJ2-5	TRBD1	-	TRBV27	CASSPVTGLVETQYF	TGTGCCAGCAGCCCTGTGACAGGGCTAGTAGAGACCCAGTACTTC
TRBJ2-7	-	-	TRBV14	CASSQGGTSYYEQYF	TGTGCCAGCAGCCAAGGGGGGACATCGTACTACGAGCAGTACTTC
TRBJ2-3	-	-	TRBV5-1	CASSLDGGYTQYF	TGCGCCAGCAGCTTGGATGGCGGGTATACGCAGTATTTT
TRBJ2-1	-	once	TRBV9	CASSVWEAHEQFF	TGTGCCAGCAGCGTTTGGGAGGCCCATGAGCAGTTCTTC
TRBJ2-3	-	few	TRBV30	CAWSVPAGKDTQYF	TGTGCCTGGAGTGTACCGGCAGGGAAAGATACGCAGTATTTT
TRBJ2-5	TRBD2	-	TRBV9	CASSQGLAGGQETQYF	TGTGCCAGCAGCCAGGGACTAGCGGGGGGCCAAGAGACCCAGTACTTC
TRBJ2-2	TRBD2	-	TRBV11-2	CASSLGSGRGTGELFF	TGTGCCAGCAGCTTAGGTAGCGGGAGAGGGACCGGGGAGCTGTTTTTT
TRBJ2-2	TRBD1	-	TRBV7-9	CASSFGTGYPGELFF	TGTGCCAGCAGCTTCGGGACAGGATATCCCGGGGAGCTGTTTTTT
TRBJ2-2	-	-	TRBV5-1	CASSSTGNTGELFF	TGCGCCAGCAGCTCGACTGGGAACACCGGGGAGCTGTTTTTT
TRBJ1-1	-	-	TRBV28	CASSSLGMNTEAFF	TGTGCCAGCAGTTCATTGGGCATGAACACTGAAGCTTTCTTT
TRBJ2-5	-	few	TRBV7-7	CASSSGRGSQETQYF	TGTGCCAGCAGCTCCGGAAGGGGGTCCCAAGAGACCCAGTACTTC
TRBJ1-2	-	-	TRBV18	CASSPDGGHYGYTF	TGTGCCAGCTCACCTGATGGCGGCCACTATGGCTACACCTTC
TRBJ2-3	-	-	TRBV7-2	CASSPSRGAVSDTQYF	TGTGCCAGCAGCCCAAGTCGGGGGGCGGTCTCAGATACGCAGTATTTT
TRBJ1-1	-	once	TRBV30	CAWTPLTGALAEAFF	TGTGCCTGGACCCCCCTGACAGGAGCCCTAGCTGAAGCTTTCTTT
TRBJ2-3	TRBD1	-	TRBV10-2	CASSGQGAGDTQYF	TGCGCCAGCAGTGGACAGGGGGCAGGAGATACGCAGTATTTT
TRBJ2-3	-	-	TRBV27	CASSWIAASTDTQYF	TGTGCCAGCAGTTGGATAGCGGCTAGCACAGATACGCAGTATTTT
TRBJ2-2	-	-	TRBV7-3	CASSRGTGELFF	TGTGCCAGCAGCCGGGGCACCGGGGAGCTGTTTTTT